The clone carrying this T cell receptor (beta chain) was detected a few times. Its matching antigen is unknown. The sample is drawn from a study of CD8+CD57+ T cells in acquired aplastic anemia. About the study: Across the sorted CD4+ and CD8+ cells, DNA amounts averaged around 3.2 ug.

The template used for profiling TCR beta VDJ and CDR3 was genomic DNA. TCRdb redid the calling of the reads with MiXCR, one entry per CDR3 protein. Seen here are under 350,000 distinct CDR3 sequences, 50% to 70% observed once, and the top ten hold approximately 8%. Germline CDR1 reads SEHNR; CDR2 reads FQNEAQ (reference sequence). There are 12 residues in the CDR3. After removal of 9 bases from V and 3 bases from J, the junction contained 2 bases not matched to a gene. Study observations and caveats: No significant patient-versus-control difference appeared in CD8+ Simpson's diversity. The study identified more than 25 CD8+ CDR3 sequences shared by patients and controls.

The chain uses TRBV7-9 and TRBJ2-7, with 10 bases matching TRBD1. The sample taken for sequencing was sorted CD4+, CD8+, or CD8+CD57+ T cells (not recorded which) from PBMCs. The receptor was isolated from a human donor with severe aplastic anemia or a healthy control (not recorded which). The CDR3, as DNA: TGTGCCAGTTGGGACAGGGGCTACGAGCAGTACTTC. Protein sequence: CASWDRGYEQYF.